This T cell receptor beta chain was sequenced during a study of blood T cell repertoires in COVID-19 (dated by TCRdb to about 2020). The study in broad terms: Collaborator samples came from the United States, Italy and Spain and covered acute and convalescent phases of COVID-19. Samples were obtained from the ongoing ImmuneRACE study (first 160 participants) and from roughly 1,300 subjects provided by 6 global collaborators. The prospective study material was composed of cDNA or gDNA derived from T cells, B-cell-depleted T cells, or PBMCs. A freely available public database, intended as a resource for researchers studying the immune response to SARS-CoV-2, is where the repertoires were released. Deeply sampled blood TCRbeta repertoires from subjects exposed to, actively infected with, or recovered from COVID-19 were included in the dataset. The sample metadata nearly always contained a de-identified subject ID, COVID-19 status, age in years and sex. Where HLA class I and class II types were available, the types were taken from metadata supplied by the sample provider, not from assay-based typing.

Including the terminal cysteine and phenylalanine, the CDR3 comprises 15 residues. Only the CDR3 portion is preserved as DNA: 45 bases, with reading frame beginning at the first base. Compared with germline, V lacks 3 bases and J lacks 4 bases; bases without a gene match: 4. As encoded in the germline V gene, CDR1 is KGHSH while CDR2 is LQKENI. TCRbeta CDR3 regions were amplified from genomic DNA using the immunoSEQ Assay, a bias-controlled multiplex PCR. From the authors' description of their analysis: Nucleated cell counts per sample were estimated from amplification of reference gene primers within the assay. To quantify the absolute abundance of each unique TCRbeta CDR3 rearrangement, sequence reads were collapsed and filtered. Productive Simpson clonality was computed per sample as the square root of Simpson's diversity index over productive rearrangements. In TCRdb, the immuneACCESS table is reduced to in-frame sequences with V and J assigned. These tables do not hold every clone; where another copy was compared, an unresolved V gene accounts for under half, and the others remain unexplained. That table gives V, J and clone size, and the DNA gave D and trimming. The sample contains about 200,000 clones, 80% to 85% of them found a single time. The top ten clones comprise approximately 5.3% of the sample.

Each collaborating institution followed its own protocols to collect whole blood in K2EDTA tubes. Collaborator samples were shipped for TCRbeta analysis as frozen whole blood, isolated PBMCs, or DNA extracted from either sample type. The paper's findings and limits, for the study overall: The amount of clinical and demographic metadata varied by source and participant and was provided uncurated.

On this clone itself: This clone's antigen is unknown. Base qualities were left out, and no much larger clone turns up one base away. The sample contains more than one DNA sequence encoding this CDR3.

Sequencing was carried out using peripheral blood. The chain is encoded by TRBV18 joined to TRBJ1-2, with 11 bases in between that match TRBD1. The source is a human donor in a cohort sampled during active COVID-19. The nucleotide sequence reads as follows: TGTGCCAGCTCACCGGACAGGGGGCTCGGCTATGGCTACACCTTC. Translated, it reads CASSPDRGLGYGYTF.